A selection of T cell receptor beta chains follows, all from one sample in a study of T cell repertoires in cytomegalovirus infection. TCRdb fed the reads into MiXCR, producing one record per CDR3 protein. This sample yields roughly 180,000 distinct CDR3 sequences, of which 28% are seen a single time; just over 30% belongs to the top ten. Sequenced material: PBMCs. These TCRs come from a human donor in good health (CMV status not recorded). Some clones in this sample may be carry-over from other donors' samples. The CDR3 runs from the conserved cysteine through the conserved F or W. The D gene is left open where the match is weak. Clone size is given for some rows only: seen once, a few or many times, or a class if the clone is expanded.

J | size | D | V | DNA | CDR3
TRBJ1-1 | many | - | TRBV7-2 | TGTGCCAGCAGCTCACGATCCGGGACGGCGAACACTGAAGCTTTCTTT | CASSSRSGTANTEAFF
TRBJ1-2 | few | - | TRBV14 | TGTGCCAGCAGCCCACACACCGCTAACTATGGCTACACCTTC | CASSPHTANYGYTF
TRBJ1-4 | - | - | TRBV2 | TGTGCCAGCAGTGAAGCGCTGGGACCCCCTGAAAAACTGTTTTTT | CASSEALGPPEKLFF
TRBJ1-6 | many | - | TRBV7-2 | TGTGCCAGCAGCTCAGCCAAAGACCCTGGGAATTCACCCCTCCACTTT | CASSSAKDPGNSPLHF
TRBJ1-2 | - | - | TRBV7-2 | TGTGCCAGCAGCTTAAACTGGGGGGGACTCACATCCGGCTACACCTTC | CASSLNWGGLTSGYTF
TRBJ1-1 | - | - | TRBV19 | TGTGCCAGTAGTATAGAAGGACAAAGGAGGAACACTGAAGCTTTCTTT | CASSIEGQRRNTEAFF
TRBJ1-4 | - | - | TRBV11-2 | TGTGCCAGCAGCTTTAACAGGGCTAATGAAAAACTGTTTTTT | CASSFNRANEKLFF
TRBJ2-1 | few | TRBD1 | TRBV11-1 | TGTGCCAGCAGCCGGGACAGGGGGAATGAGCAGTTCTTC | CASSRDRGNEQFF
TRBJ1-1 | - | - | TRBV13 | TGTGCCAGCAGCTTCGAGACGGGCCAGAACACTGAAGCTTTCTTT | CASSFETGQNTEAFF
TRBJ2-1 | - | - | TRBV28 | TGTGCCAGCAGTTTAATCTGGGGTTCGGTGAATGAGCAGTTCTTC | CASSLIWGSVNEQFF
TRBJ1-2 | - | TRBD1 | TRBV7-8 | TGTGCCAGCAGCTTAGGGACAGGGGGTTCTGGCTACACCTTC | CASSLGTGGSGYTF
TRBJ2-1 | - | - | TRBV19 | TGTGCCAGTAGTATCGCAGGGGGGGCCCTTAATGAGCAGTTCTTC | CASSIAGGALNEQFF
TRBJ2-3 | many | - | TRBV7-2 | TGTGCCAGCAGCTTAGCGGGGGGGGCAGTAGATACGCAGTATTTT | CASSLAGGAVDTQYF
TRBJ2-7 | - | - | TRBV6-2/TRBV6-3 | TGTGCCAGCAGTTACAATCGGGAGCAGCACTTC | CASSYNREQHF
TRBJ1-1 | few | - | TRBV9 | TGTGCCAGCAGCGTAGATCTAGGGAAGAACACTGAAGCTTTCTTT | CASSVDLGKNTEAFF
TRBJ1-1 | - | TRBD1 | TRBV7-2 | TGTGCCAGCAGCCGAAGCAGGGGGCAATCACGAGCTTTCTTT | CASSRSRGQSRAFF
TRBJ1-3 | - | TRBD1 | TRBV11-2 | TGTGCCAGCAGCACTAGAGGGACAGGGGACGGAAACACCATATATTTT | CASSTRGTGDGNTIYF
TRBJ2-2 | - | - | TRBV7-8 | TGTGCCAGCAGCTTAGGGAAGGGTGGTACCGGGGAGCTGTTTTTT | CASSLGKGGTGELFF
TRBJ2-2 | - | - | TRBV29-1 | TGCAGCGTGACAAACTCGAACACCGGGGAGCTGTTTTTT | CSVTNSNTGELFF
TRBJ2-7 | few | - | TRBV2 | TGTGCCAGCAGTGAGAGGCCCACCGGAGGTTCCTACGAGCAGTACTTC | CASSERPTGGSYEQYF
TRBJ2-1 | few | TRBD1 | TRBV29-1 | TGCAGCGTTGAAGAAGGGACAGGGTACAATGAGCAGTTCTTC | CSVEEGTGYNEQFF
TRBJ1-5 | many | TRBD1 | TRBV5-5 | TGTGCCAGCAGCTTGGAGAGACAGGGAACTCAGCCCCAGCATTTT | CASSLERQGTQPQHF
TRBJ2-2 | - | - | TRBV7-2 | TGTGCCAGCAGCCTTAATGGGGGCCTGGGGAACACCGTGGAGCTGTTTTTT | CASSLNGGLGNTVELFF
TRBJ1-2 | - | - | TRBV5-6 | TGTGCCAGCAGCTTCCGACAGGAGCCCGACATCTATGGCTACACCTTC | CASSFRQEPDIYGYTF
TRBJ2-1 | - | - | TRBV29-1 | TGCAGCGGGACTCGTTTAGAGACAGGCAACAATGAGCAGTTCTTC | CSGTRLETGNNEQFF
TRBJ2-3 | - | - | TRBV28 | TGTGCCAGCAGCGATATCACCTTACGGGTAACTAGCACAGATACGCAGTATTTT | CASSDITLRVTSTDTQYF
TRBJ1-5 | - | TRBD1 | TRBV20-1 | TGCAGTGCCGCTGGTAGACAGGGAGGTCAGCCCCAGCATTTT | CSAAGRQGGQPQHF
TRBJ1-2 | few | - | TRBV6-2/TRBV6-3 | TGTGCCAGCAGTCCTGAGGCGGACAAGCGTTATGGCTACACCTTC | CASSPEADKRYGYTF
TRBJ2-5 | few | - | TRBV6-6 | TGTGCCAGCACCACCTGGGATTGGGTCCAAGAGACCCAGTACTTC | CASTTWDWVQETQYF
TRBJ1-2 | - | - | TRBV6-5 | TGTGCCAGCAGTTCCGTAGACCCAGCTAACTATGGCTACACCTTC | CASSSVDPANYGYTF
TRBJ1-5 | many | - | TRBV6-1 | TGTGCCAGCAGTGAAGAGGCAAATAGCAATCAGCCCCAGCATTTT | CASSEEANSNQPQHF
TRBJ1-2 | many | - | TRBV7-2 | TGTGCCAGCAGCTTAGACAGGGAGAAGGGGTATGGCTACACCTTC | CASSLDREKGYGYTF
TRBJ1-2 | - | - | TRBV2 | TGTGCCAGCAGTGACAGGGTCTCGGGCTATGGCTACACCTTC | CASSDRVSGYGYTF
TRBJ2-3 | - | - | TRBV19 | TGTGCCAGTACTCCCCGGCCGGGAGATACGCAGTATTTT | CASTPRPGDTQYF
TRBJ1-6 | - | - | TRBV18 | TGTGCCAGCTCACCAAGCCAGGGGAATTCACCCCTCCACTTT | CASSPSQGNSPLHF
TRBJ1-5 | few | TRBD1 | TRBV5-5 | TGTGCCAGCAGCCCCCGGGACAGGGAGAATCAGCCCCAGCATTTT | CASSPRDRENQPQHF
TRBJ2-3 | few | - | TRBV25-1 | TGTGCCAGCCTTCGGACGGGCACAGATACGCAGTATTTT | CASLRTGTDTQYF
TRBJ2-2 | - | - | TRBV6-5 | TGTGCCAGCAGTTCTTCCAAGAAGAACACCGGGGAGCTGTTTTTT | CASSSSKKNTGELFF
TRBJ1-1 | few | - | TRBV14 | TGTGCCAGCAGCCCCTGGGGTACGGGGAACACTGAAGCTTTCTTT | CASSPWGTGNTEAFF
TRBJ1-2 | many | TRBD1 | TRBV6-5 | TGTGCCAGCTCCGAAGAATTAGAGACAGGGGTTAACTATGGCTACACCTTC | CASSEELETGVNYGYTF